The next 17 T cell receptor beta chains were all read from a single sample in a study of cytomegalovirus exposure and HLA in healthy donors. Produced via immunoSEQ multiplex PCR; TCRdb's table is partial and in-frame only. The table records 150,000 to 200,000 clones, around 85% of them present only once. The specimen was PBMCs. The receptors here all came from a woman in her 30s in good health and CMV-seronegative.

The chain is built from TRBV5-6 and TRBJ2-5; possibly TRBD2 for D (5 bases). The CDR3 is 13 amino acids. The germline V gene has CDR1 SGHDT and CDR2 YYEEEE. V was clipped by 4 bases and J by 9 bases, with 16 bases between them. The CDR3 loop is CASSLRDAVAQYF. DNA for the CDR3: TGTGCCAGCAGCCTCCGGGATGCCGTGGCCCAGTACTTC.

The chain recombines TRBV28 with TRBJ2-2; D is undetermined. V was pared by 7 bases and J by 2 bases, with 17 bases between. The CDR3 totals 16 residues. Germline values: CDR1 MDHEN, CDR2 SYDVKM. CDR3 DNA sequence: TGTGCCAGCATAGAGTCCGGGTCCCCCAACACCGGGGAGCTGTTTTTT. Protein: CASIESGSPNTGELFF.

This clone was seen more than once but under ten times. The chain combines TRBV18 with TRBJ2-5, with a tentative D call TRBD1 (5 bases). There are 15 residues in the CDR3. From germline, CDR1 is KGHSH and CDR2 LQKENI. The ends were cut back, 6 bases at V and 1 base at J, with 15 bases in the middle. The CDR3: CASSRPDSGQETQYF. In nucleotides, the CDR3 is TGTGCCAGCTCCCGACCAGACAGTGGCCAAGAGACCCAGTACTTC. The whole variable domain, filled in from reference TRBV18 and TRBJ2-5, reads NAGVMQNPRHLVRRRGQEARLRCSPMKGHSHVYWYRQLPEEGLKFMVYLQKENIIDESGMPKERFSAEFPKEGPSILRIQQVVRGDSAAYFCASSRPDSGQETQYFGPGTRLLVL.

The chain has TRBV6-1 and TRBJ1-2; perhaps TRBD1 as D (6 bases). Germline CDR1 is MNHNS and CDR2 is SASEGT. The CDR3 is made up of 12 amino acids. Trimming pared 6 bases from V and 7 bases from J, leaving 12 bases between. The CDR3 nucleotides read TGTGCCAGCAGGGAAACAGGGCGTGGCTACACCTTC. The encoded protein is CASRETGRGYTF.

The V and J genes are TRBV15 and TRBJ2-7; D might be TRBD1 (6 bases). V lost 0 bases to trimming and J lost 2 bases, with 14 bases between them. Germline V CDR1 and CDR2: LNHNV, YYDKDF (reference sequence). The CDR3 runs to 16 residues. CDR3 bases: TGTGCCACCAGCAGAGATCAGATACAGGGTGCCTACGAGCAGTACTTC. It specifies CATSRDQIQGAYEQYF.

In this sample, this clone turned up a few times. This chain uses TRBV20-1 with TRBJ1-2; D is ambiguous. V was clipped by 6 bases and J by 8 bases, with 13 bases between them. Germline V gives CDR1 DFQATT, CDR2 SNEGSKA (reference sequence). The length of the CDR3 is 11 residues. The chain's CDR3 is CSAPVRGGYTF. CDR3 DNA: TGCAGTGCCCCGGTGCGAGGAGGCTACACCTTC.

The V gene is TRBV2, the J gene TRBJ2-1; a possible D gene is TRBD2 (5 bases). This CDR3 comprises 13 residues. V was clipped by 7 bases and J by 6 bases, with 13 bases between them. The V gene's germline CDR1 is SNHLY and CDR2 FYNNEI. CDR3 sequence: CASIREKFNEQFF. The CDR3 DNA sequence: TGTGCCAGCATCCGGGAAAAATTCAATGAGCAGTTCTTC.

The chain has TRBV27 and TRBJ1-1; tentative D call: TRBD1 (6 bases). The CDR3 is 13 amino acids. The V and J ends lost 11 bases and 0 bases respectively, with 13 bases between them. From germline, CDR1 is MNHEY and CDR2 SMNVEV (reference sequence). The CDR3 spells CASQGRMNTEAFF. The CDR3 nucleotides are TGTGCCTCCCAGGGGAGAATGAACACTGAAGCTTTCTTT.

V gene TRBV10-3 combines with J gene TRBJ2-3; 7 nucleotides match TRBD2. CDR1 and CDR2 (germline): ENHRY, SYGVKD. V shed 4 bases, J shed 0 bases, and the junction held 10 bases outside the gene matches. This CDR3 is 17 amino acids long. The CDR3 region has the DNA TGTGCCATCAGTGGGGGGGGTCTTAGCCGTAGCACAGATACGCAGTATTTT. This codes for CAISGGGLSRSTDTQYF.

V gene TRBV7-9 combines with J gene TRBJ2-7; 8 bases are a match to TRBD1. This CDR3 contains 15 residues. The germline gives CDR1 SEHNR, CDR2 FQNEAQ (reference sequence). The V segment lost 5 bases and the J segment 3 bases; nucleotides outside the gene matches: 9. The CDR3 spells CASSARTGQGYEQYF. The CDR3 DNA is TGTGCCAGCAGCGCCAGGACAGGGCAGGGCTACGAGCAGTACTTC.

V usage is TRBV5-1 and J usage is TRBJ1-1; D gene ambiguous. V was shortened by 2 bases and J by 5 bases, with 10 bases between the two germline ends. Germline V gene data show CDR1 as SGHRS and CDR2 as YFSETQ. This CDR3 contains 13 residues. The CDR3 DNA sequence: TGCGCCAGCAGCTTCGAAAGAGGGACTGAAGCTTTCTTT. Translation gives CASSFERGTEAFF. The full variable domain, in which reference TRBV5-1 and TRBJ1-1 provide the parts outside the CDR3, is KAGVTQTPRYLIKTRGQQVTLSCSPISGHRSVSWYQQTPGQGLQFLFEYFSETQRNKGNFPGRFSGRQFSNSRSEMNVSTLELGDSALYLCASSFERGTEAFFGQGTRLTVV.

This clone occurred once. This chain links TRBV16 with TRBJ1-1; D is unclear. Between the trimmed V and J ends, which lost 5 bases and 6 bases, there was a span of 16 bases. CDR1 is KGHSY, CDR2 FQNENV, per germline. The length of the CDR3 is 14 residues. The CDR3 spells CASSEPQAGSEAFF. The CDR3 bases are TGTGCCAGCAGCGAACCCCAGGCAGGCTCTGAAGCTTTCTTT.

This clone has a handful of counts. V usage is TRBV28 and J usage is TRBJ1-4; 8 nucleotides match TRBD1. Germline CDR1 reads MDHEN; CDR2 reads SYDVKM. After removal of 4 bases from V and 5 bases from J, the junction contained 6 bases not matched to a gene. CDR3 length equals 15 residues. In DNA form, the CDR3 reads TGTGCCAGCAGTTCACCGGGACAGGTCAATGAAAAACTGTTTTTT. This encodes CASSSPGQVNEKLFF.

The chain combines TRBV9 with TRBJ1-4; D is ambiguous. Germline CDR1 and CDR2: SGDLS and YYNGEE. Between the trimmed V and J ends, which lost 4 bases and 8 bases, there was a span of 12 bases. CDR3 length: 13 amino acids. CDR3 DNA: TGTGCCAGCAGCCCAGGAACCCCCGAAAAACTGTTTTTT. Its translation: CASSPGTPEKLFF.

The V call is TRBV4-2, the J call TRBJ2-2; the D is unclear. The CDR3 is 12 residues long. Germline CDR1 and CDR2: LGHNA and YNFKEQ. The V end lost 1 base, the J end lost 4 bases, and 1 base lay between the germline ends. CDR3 sequence reads: CASSQATGELFF. The CDR3 nucleotides read TGTGCCAGCAGCCAAGCCACCGGGGAGCTGTTTTTT.

This clone was counted a few times. This chain uses TRBV19 with TRBJ1-2; D is unresolved. Trimming stripped 3 bases from V and 4 bases from J, with 9 bases between. CDR1 is LNHDA and CDR2 is SQIVND in the germline V gene (reference sequence). This CDR3 is 13 amino acids long. CDR3 coding DNA: TGTGCCAGTAGTATGCCTCAGACCTATGGCTACACCTTC. Translation gives CASSMPQTYGYTF.

This sequence joins TRBV9 and TRBJ2-5, with D perhaps matching TRBD2 (5 bases). Germline CDR1 and CDR2: SGDLS and YYNGEE. The V and J ends lost 5 bases and 2 bases respectively, with 13 bases between them. CDR3 length: 14 amino acids. The CDR3 loop is CASSMDFTQETQYF. The DNA for the CDR3 is TGTGCCAGCAGTATGGACTTTACTCAAGAGACCCAGTACTTC.